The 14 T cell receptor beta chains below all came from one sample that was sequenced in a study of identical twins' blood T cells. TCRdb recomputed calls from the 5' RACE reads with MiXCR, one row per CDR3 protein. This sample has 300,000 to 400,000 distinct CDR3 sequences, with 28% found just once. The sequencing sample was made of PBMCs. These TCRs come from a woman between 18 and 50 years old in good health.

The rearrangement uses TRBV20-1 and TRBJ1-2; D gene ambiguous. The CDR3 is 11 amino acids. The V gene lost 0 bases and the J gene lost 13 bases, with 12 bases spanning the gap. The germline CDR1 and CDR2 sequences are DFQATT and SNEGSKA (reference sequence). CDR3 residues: CSARDTPRGTF. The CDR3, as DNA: TGCAGTGCTAGAGATACACCCCGGGGCACCTTC.

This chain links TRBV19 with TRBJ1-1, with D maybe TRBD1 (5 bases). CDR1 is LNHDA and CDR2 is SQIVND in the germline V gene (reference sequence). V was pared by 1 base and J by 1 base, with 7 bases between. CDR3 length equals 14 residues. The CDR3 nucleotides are TGTGCCAGTAGTATAGGCGGGGGGAACACTGAAGCTTTCTTT. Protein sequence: CASSIGGGNTEAFF.

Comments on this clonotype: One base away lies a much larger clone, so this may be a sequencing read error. CDR3 sequence reads: CASSPRTSRRNEQFF. In nucleotides, the CDR3 is TGTGCCAGCAGCCCTAGGACTAGCAGGAGGAATGAGCAGTTCTTC. V usage is TRBV5-4 and J usage is TRBJ2-1; 8 bases match TRBD2. CDR1 is SGHNT, CDR2 YYREEE, per germline (reference sequence). This CDR3 is built from 15 residues. V dropped 4 bases and J dropped 7; count of bases not matched to a gene: 10.

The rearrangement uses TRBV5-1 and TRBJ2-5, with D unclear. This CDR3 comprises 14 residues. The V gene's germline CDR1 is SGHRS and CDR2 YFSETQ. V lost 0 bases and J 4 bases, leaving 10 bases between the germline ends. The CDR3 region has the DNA TGCGCCAGCAGCTTGGTTCCCGTCCGAGAGACCCAGTACTTC. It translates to CASSLVPVRETQYF.

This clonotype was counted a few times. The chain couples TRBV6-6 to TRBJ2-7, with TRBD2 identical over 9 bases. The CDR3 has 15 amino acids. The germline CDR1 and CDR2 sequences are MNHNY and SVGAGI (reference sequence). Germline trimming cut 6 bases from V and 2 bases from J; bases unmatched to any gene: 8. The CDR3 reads CASRGRLADPYEQYF. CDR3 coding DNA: TGTGCCAGCAGGGGAAGACTAGCGGACCCCTACGAGCAGTACTTC.

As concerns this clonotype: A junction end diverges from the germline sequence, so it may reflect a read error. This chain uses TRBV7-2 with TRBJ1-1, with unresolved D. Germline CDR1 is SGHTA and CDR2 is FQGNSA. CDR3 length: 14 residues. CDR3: CASSFSGLNAEAFF. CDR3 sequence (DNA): TGTGCCAGCAGCTTTTCCGGCCTGAACGCTGAAGCTTTCTTT. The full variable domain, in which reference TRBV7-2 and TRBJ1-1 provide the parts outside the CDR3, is GAGVSQSPSNKVTEKGKDVELRCDPISGHTALYWYRQSLGQGLEFLIYFQGNSAPDKSGLPSDRFSAERTGGSVSTLTIQRTQQEDSAVYLCASSFSGLNAEAFFGQGTRLTVV.

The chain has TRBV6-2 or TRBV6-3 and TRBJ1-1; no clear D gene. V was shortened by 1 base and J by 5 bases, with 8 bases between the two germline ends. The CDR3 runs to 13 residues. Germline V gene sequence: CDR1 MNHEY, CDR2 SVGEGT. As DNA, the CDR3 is TGTGCCAGCAGTTACTGGGGTGCGACTGAAGCTTTCTTT. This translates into CASSYWGATEAFF.

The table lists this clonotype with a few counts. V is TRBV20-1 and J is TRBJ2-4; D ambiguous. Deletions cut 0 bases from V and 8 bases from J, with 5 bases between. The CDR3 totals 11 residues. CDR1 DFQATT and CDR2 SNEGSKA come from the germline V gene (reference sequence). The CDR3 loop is CSARDLDIQYF. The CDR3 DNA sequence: TGCAGTGCTAGAGATTTGGACATTCAGTACTTC.

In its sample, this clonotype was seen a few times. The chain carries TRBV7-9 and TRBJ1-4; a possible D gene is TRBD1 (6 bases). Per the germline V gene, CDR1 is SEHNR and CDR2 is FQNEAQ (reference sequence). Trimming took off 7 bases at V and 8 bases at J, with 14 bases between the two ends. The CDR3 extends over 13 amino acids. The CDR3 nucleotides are TGTGCCAGCACTGGGGGGCTTAGGGAAAAACTGTTTTTT. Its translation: CASTGGLREKLFF.

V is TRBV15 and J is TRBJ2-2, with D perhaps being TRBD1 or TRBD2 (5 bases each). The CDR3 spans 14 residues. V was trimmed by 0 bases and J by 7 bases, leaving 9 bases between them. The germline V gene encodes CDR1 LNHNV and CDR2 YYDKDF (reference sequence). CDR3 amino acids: CATSRDQGVGELFF. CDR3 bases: TGTGCCACCAGCAGAGATCAGGGAGTCGGGGAGCTGTTTTTT.

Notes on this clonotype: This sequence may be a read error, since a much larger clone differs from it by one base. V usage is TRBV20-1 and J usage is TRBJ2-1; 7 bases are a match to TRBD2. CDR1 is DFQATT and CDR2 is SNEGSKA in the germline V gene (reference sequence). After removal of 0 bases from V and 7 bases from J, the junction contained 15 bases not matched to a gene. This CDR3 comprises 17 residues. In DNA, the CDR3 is TGCAGTGCTAGAGATGCGGGCGTTGCGGGAGTTAAGAATGAGCAGTTCTTC. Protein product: CSARDAGVAGVKNEQFF.

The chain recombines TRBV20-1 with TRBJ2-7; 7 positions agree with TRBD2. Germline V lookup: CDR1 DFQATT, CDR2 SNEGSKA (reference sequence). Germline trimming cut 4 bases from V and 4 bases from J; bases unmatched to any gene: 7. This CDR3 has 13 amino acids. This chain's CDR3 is CSATGTNPYEQYF. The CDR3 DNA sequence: TGCAGTGCTACCGGGACTAATCCTTACGAGCAGTACTTC.

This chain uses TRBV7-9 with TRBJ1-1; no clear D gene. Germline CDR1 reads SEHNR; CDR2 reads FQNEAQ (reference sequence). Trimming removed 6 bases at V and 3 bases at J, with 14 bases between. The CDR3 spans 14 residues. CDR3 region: CASRPSFSDTEAFF. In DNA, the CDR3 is TGTGCCAGCAGACCCTCTTTCTCGGACACTGAAGCTTTCTTT.

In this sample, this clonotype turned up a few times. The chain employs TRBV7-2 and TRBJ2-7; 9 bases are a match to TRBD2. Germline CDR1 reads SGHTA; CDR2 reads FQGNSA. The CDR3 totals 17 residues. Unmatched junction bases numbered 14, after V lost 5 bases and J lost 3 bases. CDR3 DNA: TGTGCCAGCAGCCCGCCGGGACTAGCTGGGAGGGTCTACGAGCAGTACTTC. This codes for CASSPPGLAGRVYEQYF.